What follows are 27 T cell receptor beta chains derived from one specimen sequenced in a study of T cell responses to AZD1222 COVID-19 vaccine. Here immunoSEQ multiplex PCR was the method, and the copy in TCRdb shows in-frame clones only, minus some. The data show 200,000 to 300,000 clones, approximately 95% seen once. Material: peripheral blood, obtained on day 0 of AZD1222 vaccination. The receptors were gathered from an adult in good health.

This rearrangement joins TRBV27 to TRBJ2-2; 7 bases match TRBD1. The CDR3 sequence is 15 residues long. Germline CDR1 and CDR2: MNHEY and SMNVEV (reference sequence). The junction had 5 bases not matched to a gene; V was cut back by 2 bases and J by 5 bases. CDR3 loop: CASSLDTGDTGELFF. In DNA form, the CDR3 reads TGTGCCAGCAGTTTAGATACAGGGGATACCGGGGAGCTGTTTTTT.

This clone was recorded only once. The chain combines TRBV5-1 with TRBJ1-3; no definite D call. This CDR3 has 14 residues. V lost 4 bases to trimming and J lost 0 bases, with 8 bases between them. CDR1 is SGHRS, CDR2 YFSETQ, per germline. CDR3 residues: CASSPQISGNTIYF. DNA for the CDR3: TGCGCCAGCAGCCCTCAGATCTCTGGAAACACCATATATTTT.

The V and J genes are TRBV28 and TRBJ1-4; D gene unclear. V lost 6 bases to trimming and J lost 3 bases, with 8 bases between them. Germline V gene lookup returns CDR1 MDHEN and CDR2 SYDVKM. CDR3 length: 13 amino acids. The CDR3 region is CASRTVANEKLFF. CDR3 in DNA: TGTGCCAGCAGAACGGTTGCTAATGAAAAACTGTTTTTT.

The chain is built from TRBV29-1 and TRBJ2-2; tentative D call: TRBD1 (7 bases). The germline CDR1 and CDR2 sequences are SQVTM and ANQGSEA. Trimming left V 5 bases short and J 4 bases short, with 14 bases between. This CDR3 contains 14 residues. The CDR3 bases are TGCAGCGTTAAGGCAGGGGGGAGCACCGGGGAGCTGTTTTTT. This encodes CSVKAGGSTGELFF.

V is TRBV9 and J is TRBJ2-7, with D maybe TRBD1 (5 bases). This CDR3 has 17 amino acids. V lost 0 bases and J lost 0, with 16 bases in between. The germline V gene encodes CDR1 SGDLS and CDR2 YYNGEE. CDR3 in DNA: TGTGCCAGCAGCGTAGGGGGCAGTACGACAGCCTCCTACGAGCAGTACTTC. Protein: CASSVGGSTTASYEQYF. Full variable domain (outside the CDR3, taken from reference TRBV9 and TRBJ2-7): DSGVTQTPKHLITATGQRVTLRCSPRSGDLSVYWYQQSLDQGLQFLIQYYNGEERAKGNILERFSAQQFPDLHSELNLSSLELGDSALYFCASSVGGSTTASYEQYFGPGTRLTVT.

V and J are TRBV5-1 and TRBJ2-4; TRBD2 might be the D (5 bases). CDR1 and CDR2 (germline): SGHRS, YFSETQ. Trimming took off 0 bases at V and 13 bases at J, with 11 bases between the two ends. This CDR3 is 12 amino acids long. CDR3 coding DNA: TGCGCCAGCAGCTTGGATGGAGGAGACCAGTACTTC. It is translated as CASSLDGGDQYF.

This clone appeared once. The rearrangement joins TRBV5-6 to TRBJ2-6, with D hard to call. This CDR3 spans 15 amino acids. Trimming stripped 0 bases from V and 2 bases from J, with 6 bases between. Germline-derived CDR1 and CDR2 are SGHDT and YYEEEE. The CDR3 region has the DNA TGTGCCAGCAGCTTGGCCGGTACTGGGGCCAACGTCCTGACTTTC. It yields the protein CASSLAGTGANVLTF. Combining the CDR3 with reference TRBV5-6 and TRBJ2-6 gives the whole variable domain DAGVTQSPTHLIKTRGQQVTLRCSPKSGHDTVSWYQQALGQGPQFIFQYYEEEERQRGNFPDRFSGHQFPNYSSELNVNALLLGDSALYLCASSLAGTGANVLTFGAGSRLTVL.

Of note for this clone: In the same sample, other DNA sequences code for this CDR3. The chain joins TRBV5-6 to TRBJ2-7, with a tentative D call TRBD1 (5 bases). Germline CDR1 is SGHDT and CDR2 is YYEEEE. V shed 3 bases and J shed 4 bases, with 8 bases lying between them. This CDR3 has 12 amino acids. CDR3 in amino acids: CASSSPGYEQYF. CDR3 DNA: TGTGCCAGCAGCTCCCCAGGGTACGAGCAGTACTTC.

The genes are TRBV5-1 and TRBJ2-3, with unresolved D. V lost 0 bases and J 3 bases, leaving 8 bases between the germline ends. Germline V gives CDR1 SGHRS, CDR2 YFSETQ. The CDR3 loop spans 14 amino acids. The CDR3 is CASSLGVITDTQYF. In nucleotides, the CDR3 is TGCGCCAGCAGCTTGGGGGTAATTACAGATACGCAGTATTTT.

This clone was detected only a few times. The chain uses TRBV10-2 and TRBJ2-7, with 9 positions matching TRBD1. V gave up 0 bases and J gave up 3 bases; unmatched junction bases: 0. The CDR3 runs 14 residues. CDR1 is WSHSY, CDR2 SAAADI, per germline. The DNA of the CDR3 is TGCGCCAGCAGTGAGTCGGACAGGGGCTACGAGCAGTACTTC. This sequence encodes CASSESDRGYEQYF.

This sequence joins TRBV5-1 and TRBJ1-1; possibly TRBD1 for D (6 bases). The length of the CDR3 is 13 residues. CDR1 SGHRS and CDR2 YFSETQ come from the germline V gene. Trimming removed 4 bases from V and 3 bases from J, with 10 bases in between. The CDR3 DNA sequence: TGCGCCAGCAGCGCACAGGGACACACTGAAGCTTTCTTT. This encodes CASSAQGHTEAFF.

This clone was recorded a few times. V is TRBV27 and J is TRBJ1-3, with D unclear. V was shortened by 5 bases and J by 1 base, with 12 bases between the two germline ends. Germline V lookup: CDR1 MNHEY, CDR2 SMNVEV (reference sequence). There are 15 residues in the CDR3. CDR3 nucleotide sequence: TGTGCCAGCAGTCCCTTAAGGGAGTCTGGAAACACCATATATTTT. This translates into CASSPLRESGNTIYF.

As concerns this clone: At one boundary the junction diverges from the germline segment, which might be a read error. The V call is TRBV7-7, the J call TRBJ2-1; 8 nucleotides agree with TRBD1. CDR1 is SSHAT, CDR2 FNYEAQ, per germline (reference sequence). The CDR3 is 15 amino acids. The CDR3 DNA sequence: TGTGCTAGCAGCTTGAGGACAGGGTCCTACAATGAGCAGTTCTTC. It codes for CASSLRTGSYNEQFF.

There are a few counts of this clone. The same CDR3 arises from other DNA sequences in this sample as well. The chain has TRBV20-1 and TRBJ1-5, with a tentative D call TRBD1 (6 bases). CDR1 is DFQATT and CDR2 is SNEGSKA in the germline V gene (reference sequence). V lost 3 bases and J lost 7, with 7 bases in between. The CDR3 is 11 amino acids. Written as DNA, the CDR3 is TGCAGTGCTAGTGGGGGCCAGCCCCAGCATTTT. This sequence encodes CSASGGQPQHF.

The chain employs TRBV28 and TRBJ2-7; the match to TRBD1 covers 9 bases. Germline V lookup: CDR1 MDHEN, CDR2 SYDVKM. This CDR3 is 14 amino acids long. J gave up 2 bases and V 6 bases, and 5 bases lay outside the gene matches. DNA for the CDR3: TGTGCCAGCAGCTTGACAGGGGGGACCTACGAGCAGTACTTC. Protein: CASSLTGGTYEQYF.

The V gene is TRBV12-3 or TRBV12-4, the J gene TRBJ1-4; 7 nucleotides match TRBD1. The CDR3 spans 13 residues. V lost 4 bases, J lost 5 bases, and 1 base stayed unmatched. The CDR3 sequence: CASSSTGNEKLFF. CDR3 nucleotide sequence: TGTGCCAGCAGTTCGACAGGGAATGAAAAACTGTTTTTT.

The V gene is TRBV28, the J gene TRBJ2-3; D tentatively reads TRBD1 or TRBD2 (5 bases each). In germline, CDR1 is MDHEN, CDR2 SYDVKM. V was cut by 3 bases and J by 0 bases, with 10 bases left in between. The CDR3 totals 15 residues. In nucleotides, the CDR3 is TGTGCCAGCAGTTTGGGGACGACTAGCACAGATACGCAGTATTTT. Amino acid sequence: CASSLGTTSTDTQYF.

The rearrangement uses TRBV3-1 (or the pseudogene TRBV3-2) and TRBJ1-4; a possible D gene is TRBD1 (5 bases). This CDR3 is 17 amino acids long. V was pared by 2 bases and J by 2 bases, with 15 bases between. The germline V gene encodes CDR1 LGHDT and CDR2 YNNKEL (reference sequence). CDR3 sequence reads: CASSQRITGGTNEKLFF. The DNA of the CDR3 is TGTGCCAGCAGCCAAAGGATTACAGGCGGGACTAATGAAAAACTGTTTTTT.

V usage is TRBV5-4 and J usage is TRBJ2-7, with TRBD2 as a possible D gene (7 bases). The V gene's germline CDR1 is SGHNT and CDR2 YYREEE (reference sequence). This CDR3 contains 13 residues. Trimming took 4 bases from V and 12 from J, leaving 20 bases between them. The CDR3 coding sequence is TGTGCCAGCAGCCCTGGGGGGGGCGCAAGTCTGTACTTC. It specifies CASSPGGGASLYF.

In this sample, this clone turned up once. The V gene is TRBV5-6, the J gene TRBJ1-1; D not resolved. V was pared by 0 bases and J by 11 bases, with 14 bases between. The CDR3 is 13 amino acids. The germline CDR1 and CDR2 sequences are SGHDT and YYEEEE. This CDR3 is CASSLEVSSAAFF. The CDR3 DNA follows: TGTGCCAGCAGCTTGGAGGTCTCCTCGGCGGCTTTCTTT. Using reference TRBV5-6 and TRBJ1-1 for the parts outside the CDR3, the full variable domain is DAGVTQSPTHLIKTRGQQVTLRCSPKSGHDTVSWYQQALGQGPQFIFQYYEEEERQRGNFPDRFSGHQFPNYSSELNVNALLLGDSALYLCASSLEVSSAAFFGQGTRLTVV.

The gene calls are TRBV14 and TRBJ2-1, with 7 positions matching TRBD2. V lost 1 base to trimming and J lost 14 bases; unmatched junction nucleotides: 5. CDR3 length: 12 amino acids. Germline values: CDR1 SGHDN, CDR2 FVKESK. The CDR3 is CASSQVPGREFF. The CDR3 DNA reads TGTGCCAGCAGCCAAGTACCGGGGAGGGAGTTCTTC. The full variable domain, in which reference TRBV14 and TRBJ2-1 provide the parts outside the CDR3, is EAGVTQFPSHSVIEKGQTVTLRCDPISGHDNLYWYRRVMGKEIKFLLHFVKESKQDESGMPNNRFLAERTGGTYSTLKVQPAELEDSGVYFCASSQVPGREFFGPGTRLTVL.

The genes are TRBV6-5 and TRBJ1-1; tentatively, D is TRBD1 (6 bases). Germline CDR1 reads MNHEY; CDR2 reads SVGAGI. With 0 bases removed from V and 3 bases from J, the gap between germline ends came to 14 bases. CDR3 length: 16 amino acids. For the CDR3, the DNA is TGTGCCAGCAGTTACTCCCCCGGGGGCGCCTACACTGAAGCTTTCTTT. Residues: CASSYSPGGAYTEAFF.

The chain joins TRBV28 to TRBJ2-4, with D unresolved. CDR1 MDHEN and CDR2 SYDVKM come from the germline V gene. The CDR3 totals 14 residues. Trimming removed 4 bases from V and 1 base from J, with 8 bases in between. The CDR3 is CASSSGGAKNIQYF. The CDR3 DNA reads TGTGCCAGCAGTTCCGGTGGGGCCAAAAACATTCAGTACTTC. The whole variable domain, filled in from reference TRBV28 and TRBJ2-4, reads DVKVTQSSRYLVKRTGEKVFLECVQDMDHENMFWYRQDPGLGLRLIYFSYDVKMKEKGDIPEGYSVSREKKERFSLILESASTNQTSMYLCASSSGGAKNIQYFGAGTRLSVL.

V gene TRBV7-2 combines with J gene TRBJ2-1, with 7 bases lining up with TRBD2. The germline gives CDR1 SGHTA, CDR2 FQGNSA. CDR3 length equals 13 residues. The ends lost 5 bases at V and 9 bases at J; junction bases unmatched: 7. The CDR3 DNA reads TGTGCCAGCAGCCTTAGCGGGTGGGGTGAGCAGTTCTTC. This sequence encodes CASSLSGWGEQFF.

This clone is a singleton in its sample. V and J are TRBV18 and TRBJ2-7; D ambiguous. The CDR3 is 13 amino acids. CDR1 and CDR2 from the germline V gene are KGHSH and LQKENI. Between the trimmed V and J ends, which lost 6 bases and 1 base, there was a span of 10 bases. CDR3 amino acids: CASSQTHSYEQYF. CDR3 in DNA: TGTGCCAGCTCCCAGACACATTCCTACGAGCAGTACTTC. The full variable domain, its missing parts supplied by reference TRBV18 and TRBJ2-7, is NAGVMQNPRHLVRRRGQEARLRCSPMKGHSHVYWYRQLPEEGLKFMVYLQKENIIDESGMPKERFSAEFPKEGPSILRIQQVVRGDSAAYFCASSQTHSYEQYFGPGTRLTVT.

This clone was found once. The chain couples TRBV25-1 to TRBJ1-1; D not certain. The CDR3 covers 11 residues. Trimming stripped 6 bases from V and 3 bases from J, with 5 bases between. Germline lookup yields CDR1 MGHDK and CDR2 SYGVNS. CDR3 DNA: TGTGCCAGCAGATCATACACTGAAGCTTTCTTT. Its translation: CASRSYTEAFF.

CDR3 region: CASVVETGAFF. CDR3 in DNA: TGTGCCAGCGTCGTGGAGACAGGGGCTTTCTTT. J is TRBJ1-1 and V is TRBV6-5; 7 nucleotides match TRBD1. Germline trimming cut 8 bases from V and 11 bases from J; bases unmatched to any gene: 8. Germline V gene data show CDR1 as MNHEY and CDR2 as SVGAGI. There are 11 residues in the CDR3.